A single sample is the source of the 6 T cell receptor beta chains below, sequenced in a study of cytotoxic CD8 clonotypes in ibrutinib-treated CLL (dated by TCRdb to about 2021). This sample's time point label indicates: progressive disease on ibrutinib. Libraries were prepared through the immunoSEQ multiplex PCR assay. TCRdb obtained this table from immuneACCESS and retained in-frame rearrangements with V and J assigned. These tables miss some clones; where compared with another copy, unresolved V genes account for less than half of the shortfall, and the remainder is unexplained. The sample has about 270,000 clones on record, 60% to 80% of them singletons. The ten largest account for roughly 6% of the sample. The sample consisted of PBMCs, taken at disease progression, from a patient treated with ibrutinib. The receptors originated from a human donor with chronic lymphocytic leukemia.

The DNA for the CDR3 is TGTGCCAGCAGCGGAGGGGGGGGACCTCTCGACCGCACAGATACGCAGTATTTT. This codes for CASSGGGGPLDRTDTQYF. The chain couples TRBV11-3 to TRBJ2-3; D may be TRBD2 (7 bases). Looked up from germline, CDR1 is SGHNT and CDR2 is YENEEA. The ends were cut back, 5 bases at V and 1 base at J, with 22 bases in the middle. The CDR3 runs 18 residues. Full variable domain (outside the CDR3, taken from reference TRBV11-3 and TRBJ2-3): EAGVVQSPRYKIIEKKQPVAFWCNPISGHNTLYWYLQNLGQGPELLIRYENEEAVDDSQLPKDRFSAERLKGVDSTLKIQPAELGDSAVYLCASSGGGGPLDRTDTQYFGPGTRLTVL.

The chain has TRBV28 and TRBJ2-3, with unresolved D. Germline V gives CDR1 MDHEN, CDR2 SYDVKM. The length of the CDR3 is 12 residues. V gave up 8 bases and J gave up 2 bases, with 8 bases separating them. CDR3 sequence: CASGVFTDTQYF. The CDR3, as DNA: TGTGCCAGCGGAGTCTTCACAGATACGCAGTATTTT.

CDR3 nucleotides: TGTGCCAGCAGTTGGCGACAGTCCACAGATACGCAGTATTTT. Amino acid sequence: CASSWRQSTDTQYF. The genes are TRBV6-6 and TRBJ2-3; perhaps TRBD1 as D (5 bases). The V end lost 4 bases, the J end lost 2 bases, and 10 bases lay between the germline ends. CDR1 is MNHNY, CDR2 SVGAGI, per germline (reference sequence). This CDR3 region has 14 residues.

The V gene is TRBV9, the J gene TRBJ1-3; D call uncertain. Trimming removed 0 bases from V and 1 base from J, with 11 bases in between. Germline V gene lookup returns CDR1 SGDLS and CDR2 YYNGEE. The CDR3 loop spans 16 amino acids. The CDR3 sequence: CASSVAGSWSGNTIYF. In DNA form, the CDR3 reads TGTGCCAGCAGCGTAGCCGGGAGTTGGTCTGGAAACACCATATATTTT.

The chain has TRBV9 and TRBJ1-6; tentatively, D is TRBD1 (5 bases). V gave up 6 bases and J gave up 0 bases, with 7 bases separating them. This CDR3 contains 14 residues. In germline, CDR1 is SGDLS, CDR2 YYNGEE. The CDR3 loop reads CASTDSSYNSPLHF. CDR3 bases: TGTGCCAGCACCGACAGCTCCTATAATTCACCCCTCCACTTT.

V is TRBV30 and J is TRBJ1-1; D remains ambiguous. The CDR3 is 14 residues long. Germline V gives CDR1 GTSNPN, CDR2 SVGIG (reference sequence). V was pared by 0 bases and J by 4 bases, with 12 bases between. The CDR3 loop is CAWSVHGKVTEAFF. The CDR3 DNA sequence: TGTGCCTGGAGTGTACACGGGAAGGTCACTGAAGCTTTCTTT.